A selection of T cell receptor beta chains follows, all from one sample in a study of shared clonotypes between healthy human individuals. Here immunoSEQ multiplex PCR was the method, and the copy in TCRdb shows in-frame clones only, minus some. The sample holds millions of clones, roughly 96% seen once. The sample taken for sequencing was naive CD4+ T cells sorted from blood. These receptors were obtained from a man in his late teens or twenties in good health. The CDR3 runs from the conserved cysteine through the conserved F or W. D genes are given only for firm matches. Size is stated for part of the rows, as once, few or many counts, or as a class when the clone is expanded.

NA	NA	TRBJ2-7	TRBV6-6	CASRTLHEQYF	TGTGCCAGCAGGACGCTGCACGAGCAGTACTTC
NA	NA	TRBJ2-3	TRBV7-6	CASSPWQGHYTDTQYF	TGTGCCAGCAGCCCTTGGCAAGGGCATTACACAGATACGCAGTATTTT
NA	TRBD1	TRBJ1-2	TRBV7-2	CASSWGQGQVYGYTF	TGTGCCAGCAGCTGGGGACAGGGGCAGGTCTATGGCTACACCTTC
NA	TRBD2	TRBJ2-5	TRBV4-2	CASSQDTGGQETQYF	TGTGCCAGCAGCCAAGATACGGGGGGTCAAGAGACCCAGTACTTC
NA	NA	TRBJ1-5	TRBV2	CASMQGWSDQPQHF	TGTGCCAGCATGCAAGGTTGGAGTGATCAGCCCCAGCATTTT
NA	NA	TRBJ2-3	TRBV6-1	CASSESSGATTGYF	TGTGCCAGCAGTGAATCGTCGGGGGCGACCACGGGGTATTTT
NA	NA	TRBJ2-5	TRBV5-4	CASSLRRETQYF	TGTGCCAGCAGCTTACGGAGAGAGACCCAGTACTTC
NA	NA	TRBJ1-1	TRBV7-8	CASSLEAGLNTEAFF	TGTGCCAGCAGCTTAGAGGCAGGCCTGAACACTGAAGCTTTCTTT
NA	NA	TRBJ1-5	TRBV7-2	CASSLDPGQPQHF	TGTGCCAGCAGCTTAGACCCGGGTCAGCCCCAGCATTTT
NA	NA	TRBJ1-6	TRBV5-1	CASSLEGVSPLHF	TGCGCCAGCAGCTTGGAGGGGGTTTCACCCCTCCACTTT
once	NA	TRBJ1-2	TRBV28	CASSTAGTYPLANYGYTF	TGTGCCAGCAGTACCGCCGGGACGTACCCACTAGCTAACTATGGCTACACCTTC
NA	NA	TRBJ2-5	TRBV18	CASSPEGTETQYF	TGTGCCAGCTCACCCGAAGGCACAGAGACCCAGTACTTC
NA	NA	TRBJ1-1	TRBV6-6	CASSYGQTSNTEAFF	TGTGCCAGCAGTTACGGTCAGACATCGAACACTGAAGCTTTCTTT
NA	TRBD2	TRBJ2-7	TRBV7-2	CASRPSSGAPYEQYF	TGTGCCAGCAGGCCCTCTAGCGGGGCCCCCTACGAGCAGTACTTC
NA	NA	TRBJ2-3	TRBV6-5	CASSRGGITDTQYF	TGTGCCAGCAGTCGGGGCGGGATAACAGATACGCAGTATTTT
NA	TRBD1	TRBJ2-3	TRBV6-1	CATSGQGRDTDTQYF	TGTGCCACCTCGGGACAGGGAAGGGACACAGATACGCAGTATTTT
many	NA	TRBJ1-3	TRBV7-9	CASSLDRVSGNTIYF	TGTGCCAGCAGCTTAGACAGGGTGTCCGGAAACACCATATATTTT
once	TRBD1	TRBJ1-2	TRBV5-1	CASSVTGQAYGYTF	TGCGCCAGCAGCGTCACGGGACAGGCGTATGGCTACACCTTC
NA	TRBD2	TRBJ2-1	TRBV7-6	CASSTSRGGEVRYEQFF	TGTGCCAGCAGCACCAGCCGGGGAGGGGAGGTCCGCTATGAGCAGTTCTTC
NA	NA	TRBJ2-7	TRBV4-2	CASSQDPGVRQYF	TGTGCCAGCAGCCAAGACCCCGGGGTACGGCAGTACTTC
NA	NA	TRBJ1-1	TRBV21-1	CASSKEGVGWDTEAFF	TGTGCCAGCAGCAAAGAGGGCGTTGGTTGGGACACTGAAGCTTTCTTT
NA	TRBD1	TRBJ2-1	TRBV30	CAWSVTKTGGSYNEQFF	TGTGCCTGGAGTGTCACAAAGACAGGGGGCTCATACAATGAGCAGTTCTTC
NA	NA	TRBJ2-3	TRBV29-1	CSVEVFRRTDTQYF	TGCAGCGTTGAAGTTTTCAGAAGGACAGATACGCAGTATTTT
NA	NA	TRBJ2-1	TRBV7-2	CASSKGFAGSYNEQFF	TGTGCCAGCAGCAAAGGGTTTGCGGGTTCATACAATGAGCAGTTCTTC
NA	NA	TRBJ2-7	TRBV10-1	CARDNGIIYEQYF	TGCGCCAGGGACAACGGTATTATCTACGAGCAGTACTTC
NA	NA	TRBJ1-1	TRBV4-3	CASSREQGPAFF	TGCGCCAGCAGCCGAGAACAGGGACCCGCTTTCTTT
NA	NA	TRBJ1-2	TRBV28	CASRPQGMGGYTF	TGTGCCAGCAGACCTCAGGGGATGGGAGGCTACACCTTC
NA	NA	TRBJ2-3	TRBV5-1	CASSLVQGSTDTQYF	TGCGCCAGCAGCTTGGTACAAGGGAGCACAGATACGCAGTATTTT
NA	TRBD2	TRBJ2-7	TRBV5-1	CASSRTSGDSYEQYF	TGCGCCAGCAGCCGGACTAGCGGGGACTCCTACGAGCAGTACTTC
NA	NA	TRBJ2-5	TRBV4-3	CASSRGAQPGETQYF	TGCGCCAGCAGCCGAGGGGCCCAACCCGGGGAGACCCAGTACTTC
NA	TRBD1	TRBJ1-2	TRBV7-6	CASSLVTGGNYGYTF	TGTGCCAGCAGCTTAGTGACAGGGGGCAACTATGGCTACACCTTC
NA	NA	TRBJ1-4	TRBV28	CASSGAVRKLFF	TGTGCCAGCAGCGGGGCGGTTAGAAAACTGTTTTTT
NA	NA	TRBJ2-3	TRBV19	CASGMSSSKSDTQYF	TGTGCCAGTGGTATGTCGTCTAGTAAGTCAGATACGCAGTATTTT
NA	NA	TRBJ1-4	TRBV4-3	CASSQGRGVNEKLFF	TGCGCCAGCAGCCAAGGTCGGGGAGTGAATGAAAAACTGTTTTTT
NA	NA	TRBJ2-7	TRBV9	CASSVMLGAGLYEQYF	TGTGCCAGCAGCGTAATGTTGGGGGCAGGTCTTTACGAGCAGTACTTC
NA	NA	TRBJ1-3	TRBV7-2	CASSTGRGNTIYF	TGTGCCAGCTCCACCGGACGCGGAAACACCATATATTTT
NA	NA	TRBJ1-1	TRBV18	CASSPNRETEAFF	TGTGCCAGCTCACCAAACAGGGAAACTGAAGCTTTCTTT
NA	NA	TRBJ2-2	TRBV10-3	CASKPGPSNTGELFF	TGTGCCTCCAAACCGGGACCGTCGAACACCGGGGAGCTGTTTTTT
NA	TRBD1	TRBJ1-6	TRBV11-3	CASSFGTGVNSPLHF	TGTGCCAGCAGCTTTGGGACAGGGGTCAATTCACCCCTCCACTTT
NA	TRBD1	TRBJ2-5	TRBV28	CASWDRKETQYF	TGTGCCAGCTGGGACAGAAAAGAGACCCAGTACTTC